Listed here are 29 T cell receptor beta chains from one sample, sequenced in a study of CXCR3-negative and CXCR3-positive naive CD8 T cells. cDNA libraries for TRB were generated by 5' RACE incorporating UMI labels. No DNA is given; TCRdb re-called the 5' RACE reads and lists each CDR3 protein once. The sample's table shows about 130,000 distinct CDR3 sequences. The source material was naive CXCR3- CD8+ T cells from blood. Specified subset: CD45RO-CCR7+CD27+CD95- naive CD8+ T cells lacking CXCR3 (TNR3-). The receptor set was obtained from a human donor in good health. Some clones in this sample may be carry-over from other donors' samples.

This chain joins TRBV15 and TRBJ2-3. CDR3 length equals 13 residues. Germline CDR1 LNHNV, CDR2 YYDKDF (reference sequence). The CDR3 sequence is CATRPESTDTQYF.

This sequence joins TRBV12-5 and TRBJ2-6; the D gene TCRdb calls, TRBD1, cannot be checked with no DNA. The germline CDR1 and CDR2 sequences are LGHNT and FRNRAP. The CDR3 is made up of 16 amino acids. CDR3 region: CASEVWAGARANVLTF.

This rearrangement joins TRBV28 to TRBJ2-7; TCRdb outputs TRBD1, but without DNA this stays unchecked. This CDR3 is built from 12 residues. CDR1 is MDHEN, CDR2 SYDVKM, per germline. This chain's CDR3 is CASGDSLYEQYF.

The V gene is TRBV28, the J gene TRBJ1-1; no DNA is available, so the TRBD1 call from TCRdb remains unchecked. The CDR3 runs 17 residues. Germline lookup yields CDR1 MDHEN and CDR2 SYDVKM. CDR3 amino acids: CASSLPLTGTGDTEAFF.

The chain links TRBV3-1 to TRBJ2-1; no DNA is available, so the TRBD2 call from TCRdb remains unchecked. The CDR3 has 16 amino acids. CDR1 and CDR2 (germline): LGHDT, YNNKEL (reference sequence). CDR3 amino acids: CASSQERALSYNEQFF.

The J gene is TRBJ2-4, the V gene TRBV9; TCRdb's D call, TRBD2, is unchecked because there is no DNA. This CDR3 comprises 17 residues. Germline V gives CDR1 SGDLS, CDR2 YYNGEE. CDR3 residues: CASSVEAGRSAKNIQYF.

The chain's CDR3 is CASSLVGELNTGELFF. V usage is TRBV5-1 and J usage is TRBJ2-2; TCRdb returns TRBD2, unconfirmable since there is no DNA. This CDR3 is 16 amino acids long. CDR1 and CDR2 from the germline V gene are SGHRS and YFSETQ.

The rearrangement joins TRBV7-3 to TRBJ2-1; TCRdb designates TRBD1, a call that cannot be tested without DNA. CDR1 and CDR2 from the germline V gene are SGHTA and FQGTGA. The CDR3 runs to 15 residues. CDR3 loop: CASSLFGGAPNEQFF.

The V and J genes are TRBV7-9 and TRBJ2-7. This CDR3 is 15 amino acids long. Germline CDR1 is SEHNR and CDR2 is FQNEAQ (reference sequence). The CDR3 here is CASSLKGSSSYEQYF.

The chain links TRBV28 to TRBJ1-5; TCRdb reports TRBD1, a call that lacks DNA to check it against. Per germline, CDR1 MDHEN and CDR2 SYDVKM. The length of the CDR3 is 16 residues. The CDR3 sequence is CASSSITGFVGQPQHF.

The chain recombines TRBV12-3 or TRBV12-4 with TRBJ2-2; the TCRdb D gene call, TRBD2, has no DNA to confirm it. The CDR3 length is 16 residues. The CDR3 loop is CASSFAETTNTGELFF.

V and J are TRBV28 and TRBJ2-1; the TRBD2 assignment by TCRdb is unverifiable without DNA. Germline CDR1 MDHEN, CDR2 SYDVKM. The CDR3 sequence is 17 residues long. CDR3 protein: CASSQTREGPSYNEQFF.

CDR3 sequence reads: CASSMGIMNTEAFF. This chain uses TRBV7-6 with TRBJ1-1. Germline V gives CDR1 SGHVS, CDR2 FNYEAQ. This CDR3 region has 14 residues.

V is TRBV20-1 and J is TRBJ2-1. The CDR3 extends over 14 amino acids. Germline loops: CDR1 DFQATT, CDR2 SNEGSKA (reference sequence). CDR3 protein: CSARGTFAYNEQFF.

This chain connects TRBV7-9 to TRBJ2-1; TCRdb picks TRBD2, but there is no DNA to check that call. The CDR3 loop spans 17 amino acids. Germline V gene sequence: CDR1 SEHNR, CDR2 FQNEAQ (reference sequence). CDR3 sequence reads: CASSPPGLENKQNEQFF.

This chain links TRBV11-2 with TRBJ2-1; TCRdb proposes TRBD2, but this gene call is untestable without DNA. Germline V CDR1 and CDR2: SGHAT, FQNNGV. This CDR3 comprises 14 residues. CDR3 in amino acids: CASSFGGEYGEQFF.

The genes are TRBV2 and TRBJ2-7; TCRdb reports TRBD1, a call that lacks DNA to check it against. The CDR3 extends over 13 amino acids. Per the germline V gene, CDR1 is SNHLY and CDR2 is FYNNEI. CDR3 amino acids: CASRRDTTYEQYF.

The genes are TRBV7-2 and TRBJ2-5. Germline V lookup: CDR1 SGHTA, CDR2 FQGNSA. The CDR3 totals 15 residues. CDR3 region: CASSTGHSYQETQYF.

CDR3 protein: CASSPMGDGWNTEAFF. The gene calls are TRBV11-2 and TRBJ1-1; TCRdb picks TRBD1, but there is no DNA to check that call. This CDR3 spans 16 amino acids. Germline V gene lookup returns CDR1 SGHAT and CDR2 FQNNGV.

V is TRBV28 and J is TRBJ2-1; no DNA is available, so the TRBD2 call from TCRdb remains unchecked. The CDR3 consists of 16 residues. CDR1 and CDR2 (germline): MDHEN, SYDVKM. CDR3 amino acids: CASRWTSGGLYNEQFF.

The chain couples TRBV15 to TRBJ1-6; TCRdb returns TRBD1, unconfirmable since there is no DNA. The CDR3 spans 15 residues. In germline, CDR1 is LNHNV, CDR2 YYDKDF (reference sequence). The CDR3 here is CATSRGGGTNSPLHF.

The V gene is TRBV28, the J gene TRBJ2-7; the D call of TRBD1 rests on TCRdb alone, since no DNA is present to check it. Germline V gene sequence: CDR1 MDHEN, CDR2 SYDVKM. The CDR3 spans 16 residues. CDR3 in amino acids: CASSLSRRGLSYEQYF.

The rearrangement joins TRBV29-1 to TRBJ2-3. CDR1 SQVTM and CDR2 ANQGSEA come from the germline V gene. This CDR3 comprises 14 residues. CDR3 amino acids: CSVVLTQSTDTQYF.

This chain connects TRBV29-1 to TRBJ2-1; no DNA is available, so the TRBD1 call from TCRdb remains unchecked. This CDR3 contains 14 residues. Germline V lookup: CDR1 SQVTM, CDR2 ANQGSEA. CDR3 residues: CSAWTGGIENEQFF.

V gene TRBV7-8 combines with J gene TRBJ2-1; TCRdb outputs TRBD1, but without DNA this stays unchecked. Germline assignment: CDR1 SGHVS and CDR2 FQNEAQ. The CDR3 extends over 18 amino acids. The CDR3 reads CASSYRILQGTLDNEQFF.

This rearrangement joins TRBV6-5 to TRBJ2-7; checking the TCRdb D call of TRBD1 is not possible without DNA. This CDR3 has 15 residues. Germline CDR1 reads MNHEY; CDR2 reads SVGAGI. CDR3 in amino acids: CASSPRAGPTYEQYF.

The rearrangement links TRBV28 to TRBJ1-4; the TRBD1 assignment by TCRdb is unverifiable without DNA. The CDR3 covers 14 residues. Germline CDR1 reads MDHEN; CDR2 reads SYDVKM. This CDR3 is CASSKDRVDEKLFF.

The genes are TRBV28 and TRBJ2-2; the D call of TRBD2 rests on TCRdb alone, since no DNA is present to check it. The CDR3 runs 14 residues. Germline V gene data show CDR1 as MDHEN and CDR2 as SYDVKM. The CDR3 sequence is CASRLAGTSGELFF.

The rearrangement joins TRBV28 to TRBJ2-3. The CDR3 has 16 amino acids. In germline, CDR1 is MDHEN, CDR2 SYDVKM. CDR3 sequence: CASTLTARPTKNTQYF.